The entry that follows covers one T cell receptor beta chain sequence. Repertoires were generated with immunoSEQ multiplex PCR, while TCRdb's copy carries only in-frame clones and drops some. The top ten hold about 4.4% of the sample, which has about 440,000 clones, about 90% seen once. The data were taken from a study of Ad26.COV2.S vaccination and SARS-CoV-2 variants. This CDR3 is built from 15 residues. Trimming cost V 0 bases and J 3 bases, with 15 bases left between them. Germline lookup yields CDR1 GTSNPN and CDR2 SVGIG (reference sequence). The treatment here: about 20 received Ad26.COV2.S at low or high dose, single or two shots; about 5 received placebo; per-sample allocation not given. All samples were drawn on day 63, counting from the first vaccine or placebo injection.

The sequence was obtained from a person aged 18-65 years who received the Ad26.COV2.S COVID-19 vaccine or a placebo. The sample in question was peripheral blood, obtained in a trial of Ad26.COV2.S vaccine versus placebo. The V gene is TRBV30, the J gene TRBJ2-7; D possibly corresponds to TRBD1 (7 bases). CDR3 DNA sequence: TGTGCCTGGAGTGTACGATCAGGGGGGATCTACGAGCAGTACTTC. Its translation is CAWSVRSGGIYEQYF.